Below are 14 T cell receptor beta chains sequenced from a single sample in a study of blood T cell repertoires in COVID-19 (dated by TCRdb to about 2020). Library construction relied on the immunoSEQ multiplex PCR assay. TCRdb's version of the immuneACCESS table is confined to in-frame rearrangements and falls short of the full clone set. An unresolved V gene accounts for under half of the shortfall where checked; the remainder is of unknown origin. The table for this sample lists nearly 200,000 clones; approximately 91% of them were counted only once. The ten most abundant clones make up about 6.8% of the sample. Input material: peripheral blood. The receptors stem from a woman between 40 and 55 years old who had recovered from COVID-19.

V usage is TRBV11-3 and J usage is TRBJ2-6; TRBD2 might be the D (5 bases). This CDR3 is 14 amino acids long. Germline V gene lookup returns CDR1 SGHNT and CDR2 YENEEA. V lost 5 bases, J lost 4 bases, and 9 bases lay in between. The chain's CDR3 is CASSEGRGANVLTF. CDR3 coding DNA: TGTGCCAGCAGCGAGGGAAGAGGGGCCAACGTCCTGACTTTC.

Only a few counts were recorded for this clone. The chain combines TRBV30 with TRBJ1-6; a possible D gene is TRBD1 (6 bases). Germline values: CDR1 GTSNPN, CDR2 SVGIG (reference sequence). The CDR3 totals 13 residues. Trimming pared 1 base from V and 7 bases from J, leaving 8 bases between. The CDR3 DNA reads TGTGCCTGGAGTGGGCAGGGGAATTCACCCCTCCACTTT. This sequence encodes CAWSGQGNSPLHF.

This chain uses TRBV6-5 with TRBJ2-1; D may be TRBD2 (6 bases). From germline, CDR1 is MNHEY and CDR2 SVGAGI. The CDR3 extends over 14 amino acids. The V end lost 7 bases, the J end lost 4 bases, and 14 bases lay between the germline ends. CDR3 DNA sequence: TGTGCCAGCACCCTCCGGGAGACGTACAATGAGCAGTTCTTC. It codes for CASTLRETYNEQFF.

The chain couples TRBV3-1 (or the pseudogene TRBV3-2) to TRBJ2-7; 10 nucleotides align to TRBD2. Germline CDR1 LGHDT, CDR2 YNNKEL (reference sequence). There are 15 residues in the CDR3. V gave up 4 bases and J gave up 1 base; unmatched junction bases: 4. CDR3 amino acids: CASSLGLAASYEQYF. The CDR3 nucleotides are TGTGCCAGCAGCCTCGGACTAGCGGCATCCTACGAGCAGTACTTC.

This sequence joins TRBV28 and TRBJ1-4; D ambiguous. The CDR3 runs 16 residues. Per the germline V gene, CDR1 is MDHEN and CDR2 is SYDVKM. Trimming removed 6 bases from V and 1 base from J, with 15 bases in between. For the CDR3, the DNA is TGTGCCAGCAGCACCCAGGAAGGAGGAACTAATGAAAAACTGTTTTTT. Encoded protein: CASSTQEGGTNEKLFF.

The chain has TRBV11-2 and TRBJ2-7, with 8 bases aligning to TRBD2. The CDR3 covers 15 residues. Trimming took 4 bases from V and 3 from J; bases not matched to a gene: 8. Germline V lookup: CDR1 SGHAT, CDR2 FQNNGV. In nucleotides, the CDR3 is TGTGCCAGCAGCTCCCGAGCGGGAGTAAGCTACGAGCAGTACTTC. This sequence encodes CASSSRAGVSYEQYF.

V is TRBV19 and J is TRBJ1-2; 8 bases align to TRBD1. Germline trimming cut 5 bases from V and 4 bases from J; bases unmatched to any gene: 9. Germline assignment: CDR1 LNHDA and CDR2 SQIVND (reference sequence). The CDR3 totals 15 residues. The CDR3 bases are TGTGCCAGTAGTGCCCCAGGGGGCTTCCGCTATGGCTACACCTTC. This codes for CASSAPGGFRYGYTF. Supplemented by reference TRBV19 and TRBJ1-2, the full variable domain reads DGGITQSPKYLFRKEGQNVTLSCEQNLNHDAMYWYRQDPGQGLRLIYYSQIVNDFQKGDIAEGYSVSREKKESFPLTVTSAQKNPTAFYLCASSAPGGFRYGYTFGSGTRLTVV.

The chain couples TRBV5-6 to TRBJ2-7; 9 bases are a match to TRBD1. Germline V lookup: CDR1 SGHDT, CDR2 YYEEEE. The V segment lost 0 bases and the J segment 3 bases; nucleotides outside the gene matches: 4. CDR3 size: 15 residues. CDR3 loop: CASSLAGQGFYEQYF. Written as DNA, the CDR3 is TGTGCCAGCAGCTTGGCGGGACAGGGATTCTACGAGCAGTACTTC. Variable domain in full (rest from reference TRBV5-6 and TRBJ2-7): DAGVTQSPTHLIKTRGQQVTLRCSPKSGHDTVSWYQQALGQGPQFIFQYYEEEERQRGNFPDRFSGHQFPNYSSELNVNALLLGDSALYLCASSLAGQGFYEQYFGPGTRLTVT.

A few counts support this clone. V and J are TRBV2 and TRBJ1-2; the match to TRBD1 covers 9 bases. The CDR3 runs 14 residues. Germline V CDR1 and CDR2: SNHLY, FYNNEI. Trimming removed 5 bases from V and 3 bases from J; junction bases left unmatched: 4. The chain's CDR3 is CASSRRTGDYGYTF. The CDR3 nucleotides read TGTGCCAGCAGTCGGCGGACAGGGGACTATGGCTACACCTTC.

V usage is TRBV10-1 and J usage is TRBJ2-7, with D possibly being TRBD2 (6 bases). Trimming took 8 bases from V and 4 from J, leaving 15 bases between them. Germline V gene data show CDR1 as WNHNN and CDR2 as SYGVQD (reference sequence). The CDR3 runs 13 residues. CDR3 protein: CASRRVGTYEQYF. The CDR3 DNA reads TGCGCCAGCCGGAGAGTCGGGACTTACGAGCAGTACTTC.

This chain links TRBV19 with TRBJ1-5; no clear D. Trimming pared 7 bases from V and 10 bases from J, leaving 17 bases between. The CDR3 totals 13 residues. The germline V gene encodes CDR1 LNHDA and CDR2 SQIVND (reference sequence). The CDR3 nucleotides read TGTGCCAGTACAGAGCTTACGGCGGGACCCCAGCATTTT. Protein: CASTELTAGPQHF.

Written as DNA, the CDR3 is TGTGCCAGCAGGGGGGACAGCCGGAGCTCCTATAATTCACCCCTCCACTTT. Translating gives CASRGDSRSSYNSPLHF. The chain combines TRBV2 with TRBJ1-6, with TRBD1 identical over 7 bases. The CDR3 is 17 amino acids. Per the germline V gene, CDR1 is SNHLY and CDR2 is FYNNEI. The V and J ends lost 6 bases and 0 bases, in that order; junction bases with no gene match: 8. Full variable domain (remainder filled in from reference TRBV2 and TRBJ1-6): EPEVTQTPSHQVTQMGQEVILRCVPISNHLYFYWYRQILGQKVEFLVSFYNNEISEKSEIFDDQFSVERPDGSNFTLKIRSTKLEDSAMYFCASRGDSRSSYNSPLHFGNGTRLTVT.

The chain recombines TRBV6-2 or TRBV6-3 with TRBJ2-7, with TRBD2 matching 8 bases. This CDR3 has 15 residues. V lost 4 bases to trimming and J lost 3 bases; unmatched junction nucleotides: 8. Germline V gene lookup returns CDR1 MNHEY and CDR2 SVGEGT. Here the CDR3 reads CASSSTSGAYYEQYF. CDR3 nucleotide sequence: TGTGCCAGCAGTTCTACTAGCGGAGCTTACTACGAGCAGTACTTC.

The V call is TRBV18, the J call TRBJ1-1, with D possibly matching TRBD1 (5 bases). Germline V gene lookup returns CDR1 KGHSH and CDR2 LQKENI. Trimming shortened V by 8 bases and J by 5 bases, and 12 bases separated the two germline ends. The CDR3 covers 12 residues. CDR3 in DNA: TGTGCCAGCGGGACTGGGAGGACTGAAGCTTTCTTT. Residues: CASGTGRTEAFF.